This TCR beta chain was observed in a study of technical replicates of blood from a handful of donors. Method: immunoSEQ multiplex PCR; TCRdb's copy keeps in-frame clones and lacks some. This table holds more than 90,000 clones, around 95% found once. This clone was detected only once. There are 12 residues in the CDR3. Trimming left V 2 bases short and J 7 bases short, with 6 bases between. The germline CDR1 and CDR2 sequences are MNHNY and SVGAGI (reference sequence). Sample: T cells isolated from PBMCs. The chain joins TRBV6-6 to TRBJ1-5, with D unresolved. The origin of this receptor is a human donor in good health. The DNA of the CDR3 is TGTGCCAGCAGTTACGGTAGCCAGCCCCAGCATTTT. It codes for CASSYGSQPQHF.